Below, one TCR beta chain is given with its context. The data are from a study of cytomegalovirus exposure and HLA in healthy donors. The PCR employed 60 Vbeta primers together with 13 Jbeta primers. Clones were read by immunoSEQ multiplex PCR, and TCRdb kept only the in-frame ones, dropping some. The table lists under 150,000 clones, 82% of them singletons. Trimming removed 7 bases at V and 2 bases at J, with 18 bases between. Germline loops: CDR1 MNHEY, CDR2 SMNVEV (reference sequence). This CDR3 region has 16 residues. The source is a male donor in good health and CMV-seronegative. This sequence joins TRBV27 and TRBJ2-1, with D maybe TRBD2 (5 bases). The material sequenced was PBMCs. CDR3: CASKSVRLPTYNEQFF. In DNA form, the CDR3 reads TGTGCCAGCAAGTCCGTCAGACTACCTACCTACAATGAGCAGTTCTTC.